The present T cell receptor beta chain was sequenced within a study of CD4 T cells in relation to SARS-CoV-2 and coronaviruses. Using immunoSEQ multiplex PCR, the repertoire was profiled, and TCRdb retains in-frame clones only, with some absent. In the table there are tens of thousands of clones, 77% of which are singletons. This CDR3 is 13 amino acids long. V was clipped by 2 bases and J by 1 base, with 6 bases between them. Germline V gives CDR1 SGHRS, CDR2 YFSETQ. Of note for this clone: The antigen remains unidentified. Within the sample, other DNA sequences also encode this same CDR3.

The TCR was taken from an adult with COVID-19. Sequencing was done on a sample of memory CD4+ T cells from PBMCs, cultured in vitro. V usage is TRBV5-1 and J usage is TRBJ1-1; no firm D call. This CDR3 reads CASSFRGNTEAFF. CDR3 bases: TGCGCCAGCAGCTTTCGGGGGAACACTGAAGCTTTCTTT.